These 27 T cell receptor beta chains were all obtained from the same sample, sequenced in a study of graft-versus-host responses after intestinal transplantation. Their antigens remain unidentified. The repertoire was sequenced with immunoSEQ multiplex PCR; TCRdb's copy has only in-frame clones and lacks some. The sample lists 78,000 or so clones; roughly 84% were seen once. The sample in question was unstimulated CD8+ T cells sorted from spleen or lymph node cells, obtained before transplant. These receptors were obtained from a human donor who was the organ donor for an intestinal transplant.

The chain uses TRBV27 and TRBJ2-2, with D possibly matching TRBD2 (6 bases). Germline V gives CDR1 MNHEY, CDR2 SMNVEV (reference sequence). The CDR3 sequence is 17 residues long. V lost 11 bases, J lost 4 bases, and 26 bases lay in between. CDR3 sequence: CAPKCQHPGGRTGELFF. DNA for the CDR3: TGTGCCCCGAAGTGCCAACATCCTGGAGGGCGCACCGGGGAGCTGTTTTTT.

CDR3 nucleotides: TGTGCCAGCAGCCAAGAAGGGCAGGGATACTCGAATCAGCCCCAGCATTTT. Protein sequence: CASSQEGQGYSNQPQHF. The chain carries TRBV4-2 and TRBJ1-5, with D perhaps TRBD1 (5 bases). Germline loops: CDR1 LGHNA, CDR2 YNFKEQ. The V gene lost 0 bases and the J gene lost 4 bases, with 16 bases spanning the gap. CDR3 length: 17 residues.

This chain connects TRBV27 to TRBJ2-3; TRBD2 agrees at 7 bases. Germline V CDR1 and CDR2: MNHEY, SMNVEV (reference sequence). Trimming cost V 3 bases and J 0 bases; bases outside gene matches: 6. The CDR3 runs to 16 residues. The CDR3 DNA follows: TGTGCCAGCAGTTTTGTTGGCGGGAGTAGCACAGATACGCAGTATTTT. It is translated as CASSFVGGSSTDTQYF.

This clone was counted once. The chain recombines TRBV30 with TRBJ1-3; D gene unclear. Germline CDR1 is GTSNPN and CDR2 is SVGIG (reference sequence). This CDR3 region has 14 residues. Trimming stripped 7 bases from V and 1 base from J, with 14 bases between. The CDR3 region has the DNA TGTGCCTCGGCCGACGGAGTTTCTGGAAACACCATATATTTT. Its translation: CASADGVSGNTIYF.

The CDR3 here is CASSAAHSGGTYEQYF. In DNA form, the CDR3 reads TGTGCCAGCAGCGCCGCCCATAGCGGGGGTACCTACGAGCAGTACTTC. The chain is built from TRBV9 and TRBJ2-7, with 9 bases aligning to TRBD2. The CDR3 has 16 amino acids. The V and J ends lost 3 bases and 2 bases, in that order; junction bases with no gene match: 9. The germline V gene encodes CDR1 SGDLS and CDR2 YYNGEE.

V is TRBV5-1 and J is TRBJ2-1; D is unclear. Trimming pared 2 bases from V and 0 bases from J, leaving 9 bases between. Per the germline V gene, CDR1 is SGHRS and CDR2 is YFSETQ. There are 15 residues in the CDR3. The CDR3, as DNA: TGCGCCAGCAGCTTTACCCTGAGCTCCTACAATGAGCAGTTCTTC. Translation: CASSFTLSSYNEQFF. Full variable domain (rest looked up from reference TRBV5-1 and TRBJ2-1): KAGVTQTPRYLIKTRGQQVTLSCSPISGHRSVSWYQQTPGQGLQFLFEYFSETQRNKGNFPGRFSGRQFSNSRSEMNVSTLELGDSALYLCASSFTLSSYNEQFFGPGTRLTVL.

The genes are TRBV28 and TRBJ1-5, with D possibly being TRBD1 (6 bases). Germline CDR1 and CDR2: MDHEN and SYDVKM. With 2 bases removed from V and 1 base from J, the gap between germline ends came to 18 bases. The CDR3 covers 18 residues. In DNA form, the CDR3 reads TGTGCCAGCAGTTTAGCCCATTGGACAGTCTCCAGCAATCAGCCCCAGCATTTT. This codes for CASSLAHWTVSSNQPQHF.

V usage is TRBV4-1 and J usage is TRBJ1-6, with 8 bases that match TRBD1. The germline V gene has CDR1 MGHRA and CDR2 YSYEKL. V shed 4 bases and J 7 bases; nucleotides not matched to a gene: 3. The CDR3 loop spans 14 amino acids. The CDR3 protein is CASSPGQGNSPLHF. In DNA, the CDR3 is TGCGCCAGCAGCCCCGGACAGGGAAATTCACCCCTCCACTTT.

As DNA, the CDR3 is TGTGCCAGCTCACTTGAGGGGGCCAACGTCCTGACTTTC. It yields the protein CASSLEGANVLTF. The V call is TRBV18, the J call TRBJ2-6; unclear D gene. The V gene lost 4 bases and the J gene lost 4 bases, with 5 bases spanning the gap. Germline CDR1 reads KGHSH; CDR2 reads LQKENI. The CDR3 sequence is 13 residues long.

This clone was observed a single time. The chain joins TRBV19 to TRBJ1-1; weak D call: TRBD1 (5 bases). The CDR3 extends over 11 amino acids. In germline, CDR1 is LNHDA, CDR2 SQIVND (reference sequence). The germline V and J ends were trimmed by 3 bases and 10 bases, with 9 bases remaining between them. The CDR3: CASSMGGIAFF. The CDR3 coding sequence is TGTGCCAGTAGTATGGGGGGGATAGCTTTCTTT.

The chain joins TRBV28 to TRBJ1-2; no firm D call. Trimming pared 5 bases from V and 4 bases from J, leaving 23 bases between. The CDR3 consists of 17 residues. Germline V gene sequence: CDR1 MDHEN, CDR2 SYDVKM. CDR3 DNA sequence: TGTGCCAGCAGTCGCCCATTTGCAGCCGAATTGGGCTATGGCTACACCTTC. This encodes CASSRPFAAELGYGYTF.

CDR3 region: CASSHPGNGYTF. The CDR3 coding sequence is TGTGCCAGCAGTCACCCCGGCAATGGCTACACCTTC. The chain combines TRBV6-5 with TRBJ1-2; D uncertain. The CDR3 length is 12 residues. V was cut by 5 bases and J by 6 bases, with 10 bases left in between. Germline CDR1 and CDR2: MNHEY and SVGAGI.

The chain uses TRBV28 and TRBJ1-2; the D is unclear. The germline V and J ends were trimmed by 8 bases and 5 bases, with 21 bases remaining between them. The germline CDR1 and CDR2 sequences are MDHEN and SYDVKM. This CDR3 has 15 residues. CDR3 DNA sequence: TGTGCCAGCCGCCCAACCCGCGCTTGGGAATATGGCTACACCTTC. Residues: CASRPTRAWEYGYTF.

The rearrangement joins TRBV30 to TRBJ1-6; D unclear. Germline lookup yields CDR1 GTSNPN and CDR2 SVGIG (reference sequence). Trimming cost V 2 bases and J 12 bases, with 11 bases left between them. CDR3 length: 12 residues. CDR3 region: CAWSPIDLPLHF. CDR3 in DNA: TGTGCCTGGAGTCCTATAGACTTACCCCTCCACTTT.

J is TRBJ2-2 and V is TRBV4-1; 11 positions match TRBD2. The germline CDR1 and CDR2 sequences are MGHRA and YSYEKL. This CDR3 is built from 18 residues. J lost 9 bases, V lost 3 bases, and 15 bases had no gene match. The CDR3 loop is CASSHPITTSGGSRELFF. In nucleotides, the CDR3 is TGCGCCAGCAGCCACCCCATTACAACTAGCGGGGGTTCCCGGGAGCTGTTTTTT.

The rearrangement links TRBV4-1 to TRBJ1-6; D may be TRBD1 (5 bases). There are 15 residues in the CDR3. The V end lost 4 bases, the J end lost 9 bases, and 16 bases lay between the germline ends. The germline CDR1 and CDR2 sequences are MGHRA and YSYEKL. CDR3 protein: CASSRTTTETSPLHF. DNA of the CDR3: TGCGCCAGCAGCCGGACCACGACAGAGACTTCACCCCTCCACTTT.

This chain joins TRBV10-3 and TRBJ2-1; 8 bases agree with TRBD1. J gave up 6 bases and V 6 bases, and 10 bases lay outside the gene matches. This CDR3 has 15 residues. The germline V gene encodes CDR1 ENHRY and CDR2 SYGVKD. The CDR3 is CAISETGVRINEQFF. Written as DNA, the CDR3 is TGTGCCATCAGCGAGACAGGGGTAAGAATCAATGAGCAGTTCTTC.

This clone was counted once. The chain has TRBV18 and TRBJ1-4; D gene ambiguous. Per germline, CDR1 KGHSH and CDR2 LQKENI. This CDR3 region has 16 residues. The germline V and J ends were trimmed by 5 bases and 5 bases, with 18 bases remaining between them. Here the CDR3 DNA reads TGTGCCAGCTCATTTACACGGTTTATGGCCAATGAAAAACTGTTTTTT. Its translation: CASSFTRFMANEKLFF.

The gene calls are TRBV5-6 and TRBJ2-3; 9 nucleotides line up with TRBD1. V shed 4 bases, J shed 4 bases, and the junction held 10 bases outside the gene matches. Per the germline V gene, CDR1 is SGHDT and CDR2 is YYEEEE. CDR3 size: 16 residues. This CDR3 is CASSPNRGLDADTQYF. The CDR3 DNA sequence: TGTGCCAGCAGCCCCAACAGGGGGCTAGACGCAGATACGCAGTATTTT.

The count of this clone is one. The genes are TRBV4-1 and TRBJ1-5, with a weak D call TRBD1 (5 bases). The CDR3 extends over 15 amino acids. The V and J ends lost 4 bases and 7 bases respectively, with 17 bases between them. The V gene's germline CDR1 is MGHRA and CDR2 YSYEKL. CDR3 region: CASSPHQGLQQPQHF. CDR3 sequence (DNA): TGCGCCAGCAGCCCCCACCAGGGTCTTCAGCAGCCCCAGCATTTT.

CDR3 coding DNA: TGTGCCAGCAGTTCCGATGACTCTGGAAACACCATATATTTT. It specifies CASSSDDSGNTIYF. The V gene is TRBV7-9, the J gene TRBJ1-3, with D unresolved. Germline V gene data show CDR1 as SEHNR and CDR2 as FQNEAQ (reference sequence). The CDR3 has 14 amino acids. Trimming removed 6 bases from V and 0 bases from J, with 9 bases in between. The full variable domain, in which reference TRBV7-9 and TRBJ1-3 provide the parts outside the CDR3, is DTGVSQNPRHKITKRGQNVTFRCDPISEHNRLYWYRQTLGQGPEFLTYFQNEAQLEKSRLLSDRFSAERPKGSFSTLEIQRTEQGDSAMYLCASSSDDSGNTIYFGEGSWLTVV.

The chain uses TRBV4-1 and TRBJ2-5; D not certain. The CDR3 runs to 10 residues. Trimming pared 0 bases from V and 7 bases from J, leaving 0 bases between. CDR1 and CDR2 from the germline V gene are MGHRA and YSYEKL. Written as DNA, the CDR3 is TGCGCCAGCAGCCAAGAGACCCAGTACTTC. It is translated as CASSQETQYF.

Here the CDR3 reads CASSLADGGSNQPQHF. In nucleotides, the CDR3 is TGTGCCAGCAGCCTTGCAGACGGGGGGAGCAATCAGCCCCAGCATTTT. This rearrangement joins TRBV5-6 to TRBJ1-5; a weak D match, TRBD1 (5 bases). Trimming shortened V by 4 bases and J by 1 base, and 15 bases separated the two germline ends. CDR3 size: 16 residues. Germline CDR1 and CDR2: SGHDT and YYEEEE. Combining the CDR3 with reference TRBV5-6 and TRBJ1-5 gives the whole variable domain DAGVTQSPTHLIKTRGQQVTLRCSPKSGHDTVSWYQQALGQGPQFIFQYYEEEERQRGNFPDRFSGHQFPNYSSELNVNALLLGDSALYLCASSLADGGSNQPQHFGDGTRLSIL.

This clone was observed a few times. The CDR3 loop is CASSQDREQSEAFF. DNA of the CDR3: TGTGCCAGCAGCCAAGATCGGGAACAGAGTGAAGCTTTCTTT. V and J are TRBV4-2 and TRBJ1-1; D is ambiguous. The CDR3 has 14 residues. Deletions cut 0 bases from V and 7 bases from J, with 12 bases between. From germline, CDR1 is LGHNA and CDR2 YNFKEQ.

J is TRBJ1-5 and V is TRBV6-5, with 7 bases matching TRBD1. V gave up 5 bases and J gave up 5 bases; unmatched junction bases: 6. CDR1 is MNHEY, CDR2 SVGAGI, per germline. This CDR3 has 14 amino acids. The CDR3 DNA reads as TGTGCCAGCAGTCCTGGGACAGATTATCAGCCCCAGCATTTT. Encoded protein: CASSPGTDYQPQHF.

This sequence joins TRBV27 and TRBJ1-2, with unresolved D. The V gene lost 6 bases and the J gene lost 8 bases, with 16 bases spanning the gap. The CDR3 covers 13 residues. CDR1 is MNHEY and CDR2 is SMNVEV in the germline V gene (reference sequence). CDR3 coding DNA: TGTGCCAGCAGATTCGGAGAGTGTTTCGGCTACACCTTC. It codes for CASRFGECFGYTF.

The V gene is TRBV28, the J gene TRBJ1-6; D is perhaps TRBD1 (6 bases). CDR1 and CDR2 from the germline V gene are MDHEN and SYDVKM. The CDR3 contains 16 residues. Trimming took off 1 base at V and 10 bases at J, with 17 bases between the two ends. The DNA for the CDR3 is TGTGCCAGCAGTTTATACCCCCAGGGGCTTGGGTCACCCCTCCACTTT. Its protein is CASSLYPQGLGSPLHF.